The clone carrying this T cell receptor (beta chain) was seen more than once but under ten times. Antigen specificity is unknown. This specimen comes from a study of T cells in Graves' hyperthyroidism and ophthalmopathy. Study-wide points: The model made its ophthalmopathy prediction, and onset followed a median approximately six months later.

Amplification of TCR beta CDR3 regions was performed using RNA transcripts as template. HTBI primers were the set used in a first-round RT-PCR of the TCR CDR3. TCRdb fed the multiplex PCR reads into MiXCR, producing one record per CDR3 protein. The table has hundreds of thousands of distinct CDR3 sequences, approximately 13% seen once. Patients between 18 and 65 years old had hyperthyroidism, newly diagnosed and lasting under 2 months. Diagnosis rested on symptoms, serum thyroxine and TRAb, thyroid ultrasound, and orbital computed tomography. Germline lookup yields CDR1 MNHNS and CDR2 SASEGT. The length of the CDR3 is 14 residues. Trimming shortened V by 6 bases and J by 3 bases, and 11 bases separated the two germline ends.

This sequence was found in a woman aged 18-29 years with Graves' hyperthyroidism. This rearrangement joins TRBV6-1 to TRBJ1-4; D is undetermined. The sample was blood. CDR3 loop: CASSERLANEKLFF. DNA for the CDR3: TGTGCCAGCAGCGAAAGGTTAGCTAATGAAAAACTGTTTTTT.